The entry below gives a single TCR beta chain sequence along with its context. Its target is not known. Just one base apart from a much larger clone, this may be a read error. The sample is drawn from a study of immune heterogeneity within non-small cell lung tumors. Study results and caveats: Between one patient and another, high-frequency T-cell receptor beta clonotypes were largely distinct. Local tumor mutational burden, with an R of about 0.34, correlated moderately but significantly with local T-cell clonality. Dominant CDR3 beta clonotypes repeated across a patient's tumor loci, while different loci held unique high-frequency clones.

Bulk tumor genomic DNA, 600 ng per sample, was the template. Several biopsies were collected from each primary tumor during surgery. They were spaced as far apart as possible within the tumor mass. The patients were newly diagnosed with non-small cell lung cancer, had not been treated, and had curative surgery. Donors comprised surgical patients with newly diagnosed non-small cell lung cancer, operated on with curative intent. The CDR3 sequence is 14 residues long. CDR1 SGHTA and CDR2 FQGNSA come from the germline V gene. It was with 32 V and 13 J primers that multiplex PCR amplified TCR beta CDR3. MiXCR was run by TCRdb on the multiplex PCR reads, yielding one entry per CDR3 protein. The sample has 2,500 to 3,000 distinct CDR3 sequences, about 24% seen once.

The sequencing input was lung tumor tissue. This chain links TRBV7-2 with TRBJ1-2; a weak D match, TRBD1 (5 bases). The sequence derives from a man between 60 and 75 years old with non-small cell lung cancer. The CDR3 sequence is CPSSLGPGGLEGTF. The CDR3 coding sequence is TGTCCCAGCAGCTTAGGTCCGGGCGGACTTGAGGGGACCTTC.